The source of this T cell receptor (beta chain) is a study of blood T cell repertoires in COVID-19. As for the study in general: There were acute and convalescent COVID-19 samples, and they came from the United States, Italy and Spain. The cDNA or gDNA used as material had been derived from T cells, B-cell-depleted T cells, or PBMCs.

Germline V gene lookup returns CDR1 GTSNPN and CDR2 SVGIG (reference sequence). The length of the CDR3 is 19 residues. The junction had 22 bases not matched to a gene; V was cut back by 3 bases and J by 4 bases. Repertoires were generated with immunoSEQ multiplex PCR, while TCRdb's copy carries only in-frame clones and drops some. The sample includes roughly 250,000 clones, around 90% of them seen just once. This clonotype was obtained from a woman aged 40-49 years who had recovered from COVID-19. The chain employs TRBV30 and TRBJ1-2, with 8 nucleotides matching TRBD1. Sequenced: peripheral blood. The CDR3 protein is CAWSPVAGGSGWPSYGYTF. For the CDR3, the DNA is TGTGCCTGGAGCCCAGTGGCAGGGGGCTCCGGTTGGCCGTCCTATGGCTACACCTTC.